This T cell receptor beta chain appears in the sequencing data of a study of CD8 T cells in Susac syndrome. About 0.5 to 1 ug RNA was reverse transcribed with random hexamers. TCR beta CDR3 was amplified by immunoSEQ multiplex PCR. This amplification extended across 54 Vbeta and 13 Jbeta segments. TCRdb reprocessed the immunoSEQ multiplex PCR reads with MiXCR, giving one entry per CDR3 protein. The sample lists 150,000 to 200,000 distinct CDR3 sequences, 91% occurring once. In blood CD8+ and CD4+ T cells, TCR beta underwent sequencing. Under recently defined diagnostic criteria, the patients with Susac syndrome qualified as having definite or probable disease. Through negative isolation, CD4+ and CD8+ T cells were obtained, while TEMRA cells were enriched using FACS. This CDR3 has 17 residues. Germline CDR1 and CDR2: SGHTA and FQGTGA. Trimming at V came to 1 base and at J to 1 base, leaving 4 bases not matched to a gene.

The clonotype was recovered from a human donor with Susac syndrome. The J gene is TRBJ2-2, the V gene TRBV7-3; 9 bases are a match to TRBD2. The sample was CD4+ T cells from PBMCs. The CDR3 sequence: CASSLNPSGVNTGELFF. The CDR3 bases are TGTGCCAGCAGCTTAAACCCTAGCGGGGTGAACACCGGGGAGCTGTTTTTT.